Listed here is a single T cell receptor (beta chain). Its matching antigen is unknown. This entry is derived from a study of cytomegalovirus exposure and HLA in healthy donors. Study-wide context: A subsequent analysis stated that the 120 or so validation repertoires were run on the same platform as the roughly 670 first-cohort repertoires. Broader study findings: Despite most TCR sequences being rare, some public TCRs occurred in many donors.

Germline V gives CDR1 SGHTA, CDR2 FQGNSA. The V end lost 1 base, the J end lost 3 bases, and 10 bases lay between the germline ends. The CDR3 loop spans 14 amino acids. Repertoires were generated with immunoSEQ multiplex PCR, while TCRdb's copy carries only in-frame clones and drops some. The profile covers approximately 56,000 clones, with more than 80% appearing a single time and roughly 1.1% taken by the ten largest. The sequenced sample consisted of PBMCs. The chain carries TRBV7-2 and TRBJ2-7, with D maybe TRBD2 (6 bases). The TCR originated in a man aged 18 to 29 in good health and CMV-seronegative. As DNA, the CDR3 is TGTGCCAGCAGCTTAGTAGCGGACCACTACGAGCAGTACTTC. It codes for CASSLVADHYEQYF.